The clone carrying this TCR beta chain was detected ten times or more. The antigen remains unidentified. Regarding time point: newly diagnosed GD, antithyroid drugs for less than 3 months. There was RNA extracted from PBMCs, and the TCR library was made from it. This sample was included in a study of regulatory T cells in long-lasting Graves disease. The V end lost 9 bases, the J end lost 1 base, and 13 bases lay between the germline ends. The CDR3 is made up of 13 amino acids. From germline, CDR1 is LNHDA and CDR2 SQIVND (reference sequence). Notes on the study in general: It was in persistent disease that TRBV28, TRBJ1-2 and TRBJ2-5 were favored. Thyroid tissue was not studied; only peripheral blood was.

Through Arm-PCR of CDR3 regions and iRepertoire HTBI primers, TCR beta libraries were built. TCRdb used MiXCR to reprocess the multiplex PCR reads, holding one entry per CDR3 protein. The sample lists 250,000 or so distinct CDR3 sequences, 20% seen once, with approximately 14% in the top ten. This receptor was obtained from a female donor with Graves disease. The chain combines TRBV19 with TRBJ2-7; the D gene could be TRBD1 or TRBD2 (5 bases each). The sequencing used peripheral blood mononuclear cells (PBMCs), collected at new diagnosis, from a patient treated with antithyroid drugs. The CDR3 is CASLTGGSYEQYF. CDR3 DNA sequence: TGTGCCAGCCTGACTGGGGGATCCTACGAGCAGTACTTC.